Below, one T cell receptor (beta chain) is given with its context. The target antigen is unknown. This CDR3 is built from 12 residues. Per germline, CDR1 SNHLY and CDR2 FYNNEI. The PCR contained 60 Vbeta and 13 Jbeta primers. Only in-frame clones appear in the TCRdb table, and some are missing; sequencing was by immunoSEQ multiplex PCR. The table lists 140,000 or so clones, around four fifths of them singletons, with roughly 9.7% in the top ten. The sample comes from a study of cytomegalovirus exposure and HLA in healthy donors. For the study at large: An analysis done earlier identified roughly 120 million unique TCR beta sequences from about 180 million T cells. Findings and limits, study-wide: Most TCR beta V segments were productive about 87% or about 30% of the time in an earlier analysis. Cytomegalovirus status was reportedly diagnosed by the classifier with high sensitivity and specificity.

Sequencing was done on a sample of PBMCs. V is TRBV2 and J is TRBJ2-5; D possibly corresponds to TRBD1 (6 bases). TRBJ2-7 explains the end of the DNA better; the J call may be wrong. This sequence originates from a woman aged 55-75 years in good health and CMV-seropositive. Written as DNA, the CDR3 is TGTGCCAGCGGGGGCGGGTCCTACGAGCAGTACTTC. Protein sequence: CASGGGSYEQYF.